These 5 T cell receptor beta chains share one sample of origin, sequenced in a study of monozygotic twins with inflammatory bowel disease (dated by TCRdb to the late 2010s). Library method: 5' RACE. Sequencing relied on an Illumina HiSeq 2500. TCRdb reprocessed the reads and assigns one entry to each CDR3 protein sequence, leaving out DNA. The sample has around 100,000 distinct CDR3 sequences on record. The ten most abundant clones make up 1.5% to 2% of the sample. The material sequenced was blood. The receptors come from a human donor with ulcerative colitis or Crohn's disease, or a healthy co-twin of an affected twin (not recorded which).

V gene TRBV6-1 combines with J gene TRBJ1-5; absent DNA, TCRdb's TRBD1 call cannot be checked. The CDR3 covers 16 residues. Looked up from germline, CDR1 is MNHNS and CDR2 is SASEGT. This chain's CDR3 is CASSPISGRGNQPQHF.

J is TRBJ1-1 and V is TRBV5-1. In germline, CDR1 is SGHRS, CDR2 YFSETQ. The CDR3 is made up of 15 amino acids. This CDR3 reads CASSFSYNMNTEAFF.

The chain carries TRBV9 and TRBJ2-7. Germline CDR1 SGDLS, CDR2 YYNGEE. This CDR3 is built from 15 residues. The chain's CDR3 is CASSTTDIPSYEQYF.

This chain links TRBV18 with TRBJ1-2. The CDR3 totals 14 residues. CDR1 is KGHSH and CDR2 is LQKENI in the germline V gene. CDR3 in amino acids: CASSPGVANYGYTF.

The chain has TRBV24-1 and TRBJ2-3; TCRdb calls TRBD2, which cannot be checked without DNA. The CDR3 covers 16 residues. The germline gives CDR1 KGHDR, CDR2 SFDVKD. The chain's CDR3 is CATSDSSGNVIDTQYF.